These T cell receptor beta chains were read from a single sample in a study of CD8+CD57+ T cells in acquired aplastic anemia. TCRdb re-called the reads through MiXCR, storing one row per CDR3 protein. The sample lists hundreds of thousands of distinct CDR3 sequences, approximately 45% seen once, with 7% to 9.5% in the top ten. Specimen: sorted CD4+, CD8+, or CD8+CD57+ T cells (not recorded which) from PBMCs. The receptors come from a human donor with aplastic anemia. The conserved cysteine and the conserved F or W are not part of the CDR3 here. Expanded clones get a size class; other rows say once, few or many, or leave the size out.

V	size	J	CDR3
TRBV30	-	TRBJ2-7	AWSAGTGPYEQY
TRBV12-3/TRBV12-4	many	TRBJ1-4	ASSLVGLGEKLF
TRBV9	-	TRBJ1-4	ASRSQGGANEKLF
TRBV4-3	many	TRBJ2-7	ASSQARFHEQY
TRBV7-9	-	TRBJ1-2	ASSRRTGGGYT
TRBV4-3	few	TRBJ2-1	ASSQDLENTEQF
TRBV10-2	-	TRBJ2-1	ASSEAGAPYNEQF
TRBV7-9	-	TRBJ2-1	ASSLIDEQF
TRBV7-9	many	TRBJ2-7	ASSSPGQGSREQY
TRBV29-1	-	TRBJ1-4	SVDKGLAGEKLF
TRBV12-3/TRBV12-4	many	TRBJ2-1	ASSAPRQGRNEQF
TRBV5-8	many	TRBJ2-7	ASSLIREDYEQY
TRBV20-1	-	TRBJ1-4	SARPQGRLLTNEKLF
TRBV6-2/TRBV6-3	many	TRBJ2-5	ASSRSGETQY
TRBV29-1	many	TRBJ2-7	SVGGGTSSSYEQY
TRBV6-1	-	TRBJ2-2	AIRWNLGTVPLQIANTGELL
TRBV2	many	TRBJ2-7	ASNGGEQY
TRBV5-5	many	TRBJ1-5	ASSPGPPGFRSNQPQH
TRBV7-9	many	TRBJ1-1	ASSSGDPEAF
TRBV5-1	-	TRBJ2-3	ASSLPSGGRDTQY
TRBV9	-	TRBJ1-6	ASSTFRTGLHSPLH
TRBV6-1	-	TRBJ2-1	ASSGDSHNEQF
TRBV2	-	TRBJ2-1	ASRKVENTNEQF
TRBV7-2	-	TRBJ1-5	ASSLVYGGLRGNQPQH
TRBV4-3	once	TRBJ2-7	ASSQDRVDSYEQY
TRBV9	-	TRBJ2-7	ASSVGASGSYEQY
TRBV15	-	TRBJ2-7	ATSRATHNEQY
TRBV20-1	many	TRBJ2-7	SARPLQRQGDEQY
TRBV20-1	-	TRBJ2-7	SARGQGAFSYEQY
TRBV7-6	many	TRBJ2-7	ASSKKTLSYEQY
TRBV7-3	-	TRBJ1-1	ASSSTVARHPPYAEAS
TRBV10-2	few	TRBJ2-7	ASSRVRTGLGEQY
TRBV5-1	-	TRBJ2-7	ASSFVDSYEQY
TRBV5-1	-	TRBJ2-4	ASSLSLANEQYFGTLY
TRBV24-1	-	TRBJ2-7	ATSDLSDSYEQY
TRBV2	-	TRBJ2-7	ASRAGLGAYEQY
TRBV9	-	TRBJ2-3	ASSVGGIRTDTQY
TRBV25-1	-	TRBJ2-7	ASSDAGQVTYEQY
TRBV6-1	many	TRBJ2-3	ASSLTAQTDTQY
TRBV6-1	-	TRBJ2-1	ASSLTRGSGSGSEQF
TRBV7-3	few	TRBJ2-3	ASSLTGRAGDTQY
TRBV27	-	TRBJ2-1	ASSQAPHEQF
TRBV9	many	TRBJ2-7	ASSESGRAGEQY
TRBV4-3	many	TRBJ2-7	ASSQIRDSEQY
TRBV5-6	few	TRBJ1-2	ASSSLPYRTYGYT
TRBV15	-	TRBJ1-2	ATSKRQNYGYT
TRBV6-5	many	TRBJ2-1	ASRPQFETYNEQF